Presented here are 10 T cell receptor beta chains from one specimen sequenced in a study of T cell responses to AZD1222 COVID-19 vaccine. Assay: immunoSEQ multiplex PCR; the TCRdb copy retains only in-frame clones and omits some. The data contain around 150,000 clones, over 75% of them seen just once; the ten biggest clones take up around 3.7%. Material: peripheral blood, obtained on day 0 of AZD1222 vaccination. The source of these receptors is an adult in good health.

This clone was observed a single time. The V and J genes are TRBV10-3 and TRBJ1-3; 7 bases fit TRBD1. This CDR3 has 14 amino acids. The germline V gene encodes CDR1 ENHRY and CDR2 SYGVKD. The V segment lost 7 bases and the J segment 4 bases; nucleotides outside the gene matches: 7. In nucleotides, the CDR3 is TGTGCCATCACCGAGGGGGCTTCGGGAAACACCATATATTTT. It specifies CAITEGASGNTIYF.

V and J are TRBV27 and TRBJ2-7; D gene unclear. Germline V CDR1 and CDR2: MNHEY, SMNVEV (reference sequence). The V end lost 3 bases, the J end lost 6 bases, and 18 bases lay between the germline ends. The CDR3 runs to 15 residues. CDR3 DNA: TGTGCCAGCAGTTTCCTTGCTGGTGTCTCCCGCGAGCAGTACTTC. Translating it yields CASSFLAGVSREQYF.

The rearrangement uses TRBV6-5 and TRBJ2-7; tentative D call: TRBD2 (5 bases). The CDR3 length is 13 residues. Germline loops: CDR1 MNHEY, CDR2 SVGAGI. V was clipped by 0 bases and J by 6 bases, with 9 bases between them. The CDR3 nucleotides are TGTGCCAGCAGTTACTCCAGTCGGGGCGAGCAGTACTTC. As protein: CASSYSSRGEQYF.

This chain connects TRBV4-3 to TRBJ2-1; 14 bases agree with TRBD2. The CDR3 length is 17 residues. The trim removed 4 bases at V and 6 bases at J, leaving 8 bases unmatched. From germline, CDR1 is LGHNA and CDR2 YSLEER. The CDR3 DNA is TGCGCCAGCAGCCGATCCGGGACTAGCGGGAGTGGCAATGAGCAGTTCTTC. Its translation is CASSRSGTSGSGNEQFF.

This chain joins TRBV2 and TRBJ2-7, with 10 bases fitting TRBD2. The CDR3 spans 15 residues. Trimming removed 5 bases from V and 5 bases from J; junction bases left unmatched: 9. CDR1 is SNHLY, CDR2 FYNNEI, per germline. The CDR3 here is CASSWSAGGPDEQYF. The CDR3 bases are TGTGCCAGCAGTTGGTCAGCGGGAGGGCCCGACGAGCAGTACTTC.

The CDR3, as DNA: TGTGCCAGCAGCTTTTTAGCGGGACTGAACACAGATACGCAGTATTTT. Residues: CASSFLAGLNTDTQYF. The V gene is TRBV7-6, the J gene TRBJ2-3; 8 nucleotides agree with TRBD2. The V segment lost 3 bases and the J segment 2 bases; nucleotides outside the gene matches: 7. Germline-derived CDR1 and CDR2 are SGHVS and FNYEAQ. This CDR3 region has 16 residues.

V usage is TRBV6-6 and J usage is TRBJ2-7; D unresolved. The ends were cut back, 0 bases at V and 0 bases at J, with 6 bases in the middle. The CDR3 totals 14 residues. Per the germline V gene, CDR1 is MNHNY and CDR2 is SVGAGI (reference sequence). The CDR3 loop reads CASSYSVASYEQYF. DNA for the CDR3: TGTGCCAGCAGTTACTCGGTGGCCTCCTACGAGCAGTACTTC.

CDR3 in amino acids: CASSHRTGYGTEAFF. DNA of the CDR3: TGTGCCAGCAGCCACAGGACGGGCTATGGTACTGAAGCTTTCTTT. The chain joins TRBV14 to TRBJ1-1, with D unresolved. Trimming shortened V by 3 bases and J by 5 bases, and 16 bases separated the two germline ends. The germline V gene encodes CDR1 SGHDN and CDR2 FVKESK. CDR3 length: 15 amino acids. The whole variable domain, filled in from reference TRBV14 and TRBJ1-1, reads EAGVTQFPSHSVIEKGQTVTLRCDPISGHDNLYWYRRVMGKEIKFLLHFVKESKQDESGMPNNRFLAERTGGTYSTLKVQPAELEDSGVYFCASSHRTGYGTEAFFGQGTRLTVV.

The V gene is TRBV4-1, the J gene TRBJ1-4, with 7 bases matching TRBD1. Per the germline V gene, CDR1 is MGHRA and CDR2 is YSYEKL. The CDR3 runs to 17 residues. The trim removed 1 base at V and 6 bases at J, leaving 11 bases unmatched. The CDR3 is CASSQATPDRFHEKLFF. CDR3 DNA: TGCGCCAGCAGCCAAGCGACTCCGGACAGGTTCCATGAAAAACTGTTTTTT.

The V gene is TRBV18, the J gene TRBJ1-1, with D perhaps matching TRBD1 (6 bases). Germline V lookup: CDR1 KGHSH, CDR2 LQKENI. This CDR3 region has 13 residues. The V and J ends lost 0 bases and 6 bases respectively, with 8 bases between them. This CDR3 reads CASSPPGGSEAFF. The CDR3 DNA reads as TGTGCCAGCTCACCACCGGGGGGCTCTGAAGCTTTCTTT.